This T cell receptor (beta chain) was found in a study of cytomegalovirus exposure and HLA in healthy donors. Whole-study results and caveats: It was in a later analysis that TCR association rates were seen to vary by HLA locus, highest for DRB1 and lowest for HLA-C. Later analysis identified 16,951 TCR beta sequences associated with HLA alleles, using a false discovery rate threshold of 0.05.

A word on this clone: The antigen is unknown.

From germline, CDR1 is SGHRS and CDR2 YFSETQ. With 3 bases clipped from V and 5 bases from J, the junction kept 5 bases outside the gene matches. This CDR3 is built from 14 residues. The PCR contained 60 Vbeta and 13 Jbeta primers. Sequencing was performed with immunoSEQ multiplex PCR; in TCRdb, only in-frame clones are kept and a portion is missing. The sample comprises 200,000 to 300,000 clones, roughly 80% of which are singletons, and 5% to 6.5% rests with the top ten. The source of this sequence is a woman between 35 and 50 years old in good health and CMV-seropositive. This chain links TRBV5-1 with TRBJ1-2; 9 nucleotides agree with TRBD1. The sample comprised PBMCs. The CDR3 is CASSSGTGSYGYTF. In DNA, the CDR3 is TGCGCCAGCAGCTCTGGGACAGGGAGTTATGGCTACACCTTC.